The rows below give T cell receptor beta chains drawn from one sample of a study of neoadjuvant anti-PD-1 for oral cavity cancer. Some clones are missing from TCRdb's copy, which holds only in-frame ones; the method was immunoSEQ multiplex PCR. The table has about 72,000 clones, around four fifths seen once. The material was PBMCs, obtained before nivolumab (anti-PD-1) treatment. These TCRs come from a person between 40 and 79 years old with oral cavity squamous cell carcinoma. Each CDR3 is given with its conserved first and last residue. A D gene is named only where the DNA matches it firmly. Clone size is not always given. Where it is, it says once, few, many or a class for expanded clones.

14 . TRBJ2-7 few TRBV9 CASSRAASSYEQYF TGTGCCAGTTCCAGGGCAGCCAGCTCCTACGAGCAGTACTTC
14 . TRBJ2-2 . TRBV6-5 CASSYSEGAGELFF TGTGCCAGCAGTTACTCTGAGGGGGCCGGGGAGCTGTTTTTT
13 . TRBJ2-5 . TRBV19 CASSPRDYGTQYF TGTGCCAGTAGTCCCCGGGATTACGGGACCCAGTACTTC
15 TRBD1 TRBJ1-6 . TRBV6-4 CASSLGQGYNSPLHF TGTGCCAGCAGCCTGGGACAGGGATATAATTCACCCCTCCACTTT
13 . TRBJ2-1 . TRBV5-6 CASSLVGVREQFF TGTGCCAGCAGCTTGGTCGGGGTCCGGGAGCAGTTCTTC
11 . TRBJ1-5 once TRBV28 CASSSGEPQHF TGTGCCAGCAGTTCGGGGGAGCCCCAGCATTTT
14 . TRBJ1-1 . TRBV25-1 CASMGFRSNTEAFF TGTGCCAGCATGGGCTTTAGGTCGAACACTGAAGCTTTCTTT
15 . TRBJ2-3 . TRBV6-5 CASSYSGTSTDTQYF TGTGCCAGCAGTTATTCGGGAACTAGCACAGATACGCAGTATTTT
14 TRBD1 TRBJ1-5 . TRBV9 CASSVGDSNQPQHF TGTGCCAGCAGCGTAGGGGACAGTAATCAGCCCCAGCATTTT
16 . TRBJ2-1 . TRBV5-4 CASSPVIGSGAYEQFF TGTGCCAGCAGCCCCGTTATCGGTTCGGGAGCGTATGAGCAGTTCTTC
15 . TRBJ1-4 few TRBV4-1 CASSWNGLNNEKLFF TGCGCCAGCAGCTGGAACGGGCTAAATAATGAAAAACTGTTTTTT
13 . TRBJ2-7 few TRBV2 CASSGGGGYEQYF TGTGCCAGCAGTGGAGGAGGCGGCTACGAGCAGTACTTC
14 . TRBJ2-1 few TRBV11-2 CASSLRRGYNEQFF TGTGCCAGCAGCTTAAGGCGGGGATACAATGAGCAGTTCTTC
15 TRBD2 TRBJ2-7 . TRBV7-6 CASSLRTSGSYEQYF TGTGCCAGCAGCTTAAGGACTAGCGGGAGCTACGAGCAGTACTTC
15 . TRBJ2-1 . TRBV27 CASSLAERRRNEQFF TGTGCCAGCAGTTTAGCCGAGCGGAGGAGGAATGAGCAGTTCTTC
15 TRBD1 TRBJ1-5 . TRBV10-3 CAISASGGRDQPQHF TGTGCCATCAGCGCTTCAGGGGGCCGGGATCAGCCCCAGCATTTT
15 . TRBJ2-3 . TRBV9 CASSVSSGLTDTQYF TGTGCCAGCAGCGTAAGTAGCGGACTTACAGATACGCAGTATTTT
15 . TRBJ1-5 . TRBV9 CASSVGSHSNQPQHF TGTGCCAGCAGCGTAGGCTCACACAGCAATCAGCCCCAGCATTTT
13 . TRBJ1-2 . TRBV6-1 CASSDSVNYGYTF TGTGCCAGCAGTGACTCAGTTAACTATGGCTACACCTTC
12 . TRBJ2-5 . TRBV11-2 CASSQPRGIEYF TGTGCCAGCAGCCAGCCCCGGGGGATAGAGTACTTC
16 TRBD1 TRBJ2-5 . TRBV9 CASSVSGDSMMETQYF TGTGCCAGCAGCGTATCCGGGGACAGTATGATGGAGACCCAGTACTTC
13 . TRBJ2-1 . TRBV19 CASSASSYNEQFF TGTGCCAGTAGTGCGAGCTCCTACAATGAGCAGTTCTTC
16 TRBD2 TRBJ2-5 once TRBV5-1 CASSLVGSGGKETQYF TGCGCCAGCAGCTTGGTGGGTAGCGGGGGGAAAGAGACCCAGTACTTC